The T cell receptor beta chain described here comes from a study of regulatory T cells in long-lasting Graves disease. The CDR3 spans 13 residues. Between the trimmed V and J ends, which lost 1 base and 4 bases, there was a span of 7 bases. Germline-derived CDR1 and CDR2 are SGHNT and YYREEE (reference sequence). Arm-PCR of CDR3 regions and iRepertoire HTBI primers were used to build TCR beta libraries. TCRdb fed the multiplex PCR reads into MiXCR, producing one record per CDR3 protein. The table lists 400,000 to 500,000 distinct CDR3 sequences, under 15% of them singletons. This clonotype was picked up a small number of times. Time point indicated: newly diagnosed GD, antithyroid drugs for less than 3 months. PBMCs provided the RNA from which the TCR library was made. This sample also appeared in a second study, on T cells in Graves' hyperthyroidism and ophthalmopathy.

The source is a woman aged 25 to 39 with Graves disease. V gene TRBV5-4 combines with J gene TRBJ2-3; D is uncertain. Specimen: peripheral blood mononuclear cells (PBMCs), collected at new diagnosis, from a patient treated with antithyroid drugs. CDR3 sequence (DNA): TGTGCCAGCAGCTTGCCATACGCAGATACGCAGTATTTT. Translating it yields CASSLPYADTQYF. Using reference TRBV5-4 and TRBJ2-3 for the parts outside the CDR3, the full variable domain is ETGVTQSPTHLIKTRGQQVTLRCSSQSGHNTVSWYQQALGQGPQFIFQYYREEENGRGNFPPRFSGLQFPNYSSELNVNALELDDSALYLCASSLPYADTQYFGPGTRLTVL.